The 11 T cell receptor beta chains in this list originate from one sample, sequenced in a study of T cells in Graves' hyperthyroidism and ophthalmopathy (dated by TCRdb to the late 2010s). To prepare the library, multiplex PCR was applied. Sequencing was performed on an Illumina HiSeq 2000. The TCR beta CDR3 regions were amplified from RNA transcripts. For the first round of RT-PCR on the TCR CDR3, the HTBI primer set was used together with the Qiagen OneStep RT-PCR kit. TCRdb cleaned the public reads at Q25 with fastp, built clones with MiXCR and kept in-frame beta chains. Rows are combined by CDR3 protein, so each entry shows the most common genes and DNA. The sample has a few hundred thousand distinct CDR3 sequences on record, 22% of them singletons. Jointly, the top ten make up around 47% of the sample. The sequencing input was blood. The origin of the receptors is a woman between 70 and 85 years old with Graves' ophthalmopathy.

The CDR3 DNA sequence: TGTGCCAGCAGTTCCCCACGGGAGCTCAATCAGCCCCAGCATTTT. Encoded protein: CASSSPRELNQPQHF. V usage is TRBV28 and J usage is TRBJ1-5; the D is unclear. Germline CDR1 reads MDHEN; CDR2 reads SYDVKM. Between the trimmed V and J ends, which lost 4 bases and 3 bases, there was a span of 13 bases. The CDR3 is made up of 15 amino acids.

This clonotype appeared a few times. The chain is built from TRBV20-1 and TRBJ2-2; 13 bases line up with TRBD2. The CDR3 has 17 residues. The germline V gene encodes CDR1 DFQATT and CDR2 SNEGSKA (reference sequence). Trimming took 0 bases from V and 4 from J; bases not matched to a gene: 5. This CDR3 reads CSARDTGTSGVTGELFF. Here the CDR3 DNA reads TGCAGTGCTAGAGACACGGGGACTAGCGGGGTCACCGGGGAGCTGTTTTTT.

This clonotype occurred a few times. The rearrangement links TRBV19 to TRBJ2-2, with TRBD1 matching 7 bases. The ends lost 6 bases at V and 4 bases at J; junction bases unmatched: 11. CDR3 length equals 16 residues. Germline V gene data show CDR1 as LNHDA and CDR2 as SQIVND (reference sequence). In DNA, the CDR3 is TGTGCCAGTAGCCCAAACAGGGGTACGGGCACCGGGGAGCTGTTTTTT. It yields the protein CASSPNRGTGTGELFF.

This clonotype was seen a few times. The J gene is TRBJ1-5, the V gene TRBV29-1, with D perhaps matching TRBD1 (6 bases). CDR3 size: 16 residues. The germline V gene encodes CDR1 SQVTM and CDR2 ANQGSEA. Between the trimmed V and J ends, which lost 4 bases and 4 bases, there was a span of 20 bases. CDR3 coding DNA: TGCAGCGTTGTCATGACAGGCCCCGGCGCTAATCAGCCCCAGCATTTT. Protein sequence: CSVVMTGPGANQPQHF.

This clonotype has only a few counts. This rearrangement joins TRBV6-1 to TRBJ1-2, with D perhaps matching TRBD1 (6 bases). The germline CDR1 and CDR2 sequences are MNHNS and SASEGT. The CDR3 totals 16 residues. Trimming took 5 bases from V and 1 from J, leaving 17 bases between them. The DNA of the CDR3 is TGTGCCAGCAGTTATCCCCGACAGGCCAATAACTATGGCTACACCTTC. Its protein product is CASSYPRQANNYGYTF.

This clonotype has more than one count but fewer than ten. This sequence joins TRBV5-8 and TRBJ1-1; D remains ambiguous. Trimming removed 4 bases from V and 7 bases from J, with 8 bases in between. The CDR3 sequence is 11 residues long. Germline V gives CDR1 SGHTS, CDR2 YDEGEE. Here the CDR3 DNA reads TGTGCCAGCAGCGTTGCAAGTGAAGCTTTCTTT. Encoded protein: CASSVASEAFF. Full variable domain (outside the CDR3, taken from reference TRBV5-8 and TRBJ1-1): EAGVTQSPTHLIKTRGQQATLRCSPISGHTSVYWYQQALGLGLQFLLWYDEGEERNRGNFPPRFSGRQFPNYSSELNVNALELEDSALYLCASSVASEAFFGQGTRLTVV.

The CDR3 region is CASSYSIIPSGSSYNSPLHF. The CDR3 DNA sequence: TGTGCCAGCAGTTACTCGATAATTCCCTCCGGGAGCTCCTATAATTCACCCCTCCACTTT. This rearrangement joins TRBV6-2 or TRBV6-3 to TRBJ1-6, with D uncertain. V was clipped by 0 bases and J by 0 bases, with 18 bases between them. This CDR3 spans 20 amino acids. The germline V gene has CDR1 MNHEY and CDR2 SVGEGT.

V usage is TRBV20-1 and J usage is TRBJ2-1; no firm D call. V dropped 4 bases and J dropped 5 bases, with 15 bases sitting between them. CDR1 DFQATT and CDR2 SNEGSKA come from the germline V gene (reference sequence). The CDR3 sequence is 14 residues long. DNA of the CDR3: TGCAGTGCTATCCTTATCGATCAAAACAATGAGCAGTTCTTC. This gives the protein CSAILIDQNNEQFF.

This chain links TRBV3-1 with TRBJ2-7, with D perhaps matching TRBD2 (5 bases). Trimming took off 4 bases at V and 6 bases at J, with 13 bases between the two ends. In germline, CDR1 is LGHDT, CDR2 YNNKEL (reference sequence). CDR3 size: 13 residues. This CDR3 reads CASSPDGVSEQYF. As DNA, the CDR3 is TGTGCCAGCAGCCCGGACGGGGTCTCCGAGCAGTACTTC.

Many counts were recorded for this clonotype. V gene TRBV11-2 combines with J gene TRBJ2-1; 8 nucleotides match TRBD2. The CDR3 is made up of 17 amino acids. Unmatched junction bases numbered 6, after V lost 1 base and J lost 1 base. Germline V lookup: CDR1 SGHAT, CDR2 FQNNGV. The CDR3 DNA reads TGTGCCAGCAGCTTAGCCCAGCGGGAGTGGTCCTACAATGAGCAGTTCTTC. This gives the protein CASSLAQREWSYNEQFF.

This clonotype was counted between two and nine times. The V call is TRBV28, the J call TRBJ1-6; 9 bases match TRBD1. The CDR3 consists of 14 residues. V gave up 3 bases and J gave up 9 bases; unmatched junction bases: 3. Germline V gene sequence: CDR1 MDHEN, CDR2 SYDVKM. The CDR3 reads CASSLGTGFSPLHF. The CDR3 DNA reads TGTGCCAGCAGTTTGGGGACAGGGTTTTCACCCCTCCACTTT.